The sequence of this T cell receptor (beta chain) was determined in a study of cytomegalovirus exposure and HLA in healthy donors. Measured with immunoSEQ multiplex PCR; TCRdb has only the in-frame clones, and not every one. Of fewer than 150,000 clones in the sample, 86% were seen once. Broader study findings: Using the classifier, cytomegalovirus status was reportedly diagnosed with high specificity and sensitivity. It was found in a later analysis that first-cohort TCR clusters tended to co-occur in the roughly 120 validation repertoires. Rare TCR sequences predominated, though certain public TCRs were found in many donors.

As regards this clone: Its antigen is as yet unknown.

Per the germline V gene, CDR1 is MNHEY and CDR2 is SVGAGI. After removal of 3 bases from V and 5 bases from J, the junction contained 2 bases not matched to a gene. The CDR3 has 13 residues. The chain uses TRBV6-5 and TRBJ2-3, with 7 positions matching TRBD1. The specimen was PBMCs. This clonotype was sampled from a young man in good health and CMV-seronegative. The CDR3 spells CASSYGTEDTQYF. The CDR3 coding sequence is TGTGCCAGCAGTTATGGGACAGAAGATACGCAGTATTTT.